The 24 T cell receptor beta chains listed next were all sequenced from one sample in a study of T cell clonality in common variable immunodeficiency. Generated by immunoSEQ multiplex PCR, the TCRdb table keeps only in-frame clones and is missing some. This sample has tens of thousands of clones, each found more than once. Sequencing was carried out using peripheral blood mononuclear cells. Receptors were obtained from a person between 18 and 75 years old in good health.

This clone was found many times. The read terminates 3 residues ahead of where the CDR3 ends, so the germline J gene completes it. The V gene is TRBV2, the J gene TRBJ1-5; TRBD1 is a possible D gene (6 bases). The V end was cut by 6 bases, the J end by 3 bases, with 15 bases between. The CDR3 runs 15 residues. Germline V lookup: CDR1 SNHLY, CDR2 FYNNEI. Here the CDR3 reads CASSPRGGFNQPQHF. The DNA read from the CDR3 is TGTGCCAGCAGCCCCAGGGGCGGATTCAATCAGCCC.

The table lists this clone with many counts. The CDR3 end is not reached by the read, which stops 3 residues before it; the germline J gene fills it in. The V gene is TRBV20-1, the J gene TRBJ2-1; a possible D gene is TRBD2 (6 bases). Germline V lookup: CDR1 DFQATT, CDR2 SNEGSKA (reference sequence). Trimming pared 0 bases from V and 8 bases from J, leaving 14 bases between. The CDR3 totals 14 residues. The CDR3 sequence: CSAREGLLSDEQFF. The sequenced CDR3 bases are TGCAGTGCTAGAGAAGGACTACTTTCTGATGAG.

This clone was found many times. This same CDR3 is encoded by further DNA sequences in the sample. The CDR3 loop is CASSLGQGWQDTIYF. The CDR3 bases that were read are TGCGCCAGCAGCTTGGGGCAGGGGTGGCAAGACACC. The chain combines TRBV5-1 with TRBJ1-3; weak D call: TRBD1 (6 bases). The read comes to an end 3 residues before the CDR3 does, leaving the germline J gene to fill in the end. Germline V CDR1 and CDR2: SGHRS, YFSETQ. This CDR3 is built from 15 residues. Trimming left V 0 bases short and J 8 bases short, with 15 bases between.

This clone was detected ten times or more. The read finishes 3 residues shy of the CDR3 end, and the germline J gene is used to complete it. The genes are TRBV30 and TRBJ1-6; D call uncertain. The CDR3 loop spans 14 amino acids. Germline V CDR1 and CDR2: GTSNPN, SVGIG (reference sequence). Trimming took off 2 bases at V and 5 bases at J, with 10 bases between the two ends. The CDR3: CAWSTGQNNSPLHF. Incomplete CDR3 DNA: TGTGCCTGGAGTACGGGTCAGAATAATTCACCC.

Incomplete CDR3 DNA: TGCAGTGCTAGCGCCGGACAGGGGCAATCCTACGAC. Residues: CSASAGQGQSYD. In full, the CDR3 is CSASAGQGQSYDYTF. This chain connects TRBV20-1 to TRBJ1-2; TRBD1 matches at 9 bases. The read ends 3 residues before the CDR3 terminus; that terminus is restored from the germline J gene. The CDR3 runs 15 residues. Germline CDR1 and CDR2: DFQATT and SNEGSKA (reference sequence).

The table lists this clone with many counts. Coverage ceases 3 residues before the CDR3 finishes, and the germline J gene fills in the end. The V gene is TRBV30, the J gene TRBJ1-3; D possibly corresponds to TRBD1 (5 bases). Germline CDR1 GTSNPN, CDR2 SVGIG (reference sequence). V lost 0 bases to trimming and J lost 8 bases, with 11 bases between them. The CDR3 loop spans 13 amino acids. CDR3 in amino acids: CAWSVRGQDTIYF. The DNA read from the CDR3 is TGTGCCTGGAGTGTACGAGGACAAGACACC.

Ten or more counts support this clone. With the read ending 3 residues before the CDR3 end, the germline J gene is used to fill in that end. The J gene is TRBJ2-7, the V gene TRBV20-1; D may be TRBD1 (6 bases). From germline, CDR1 is DFQATT and CDR2 SNEGSKA (reference sequence). The CDR3 consists of 11 residues. Trimming removed 1 base from V and 6 bases from J, with 7 bases in between. The CDR3 spells CSARVGGEQYF. Partial CDR3 DNA: TGCAGTGCTAGAGTAGGGGGCGAG.

This clone was detected many times. The read ends 3 residues early relative to the CDR3; the germline J gene fills the gap. This rearrangement joins TRBV10-3 to TRBJ2-2, with 9 bases aligning to TRBD2. Germline CDR1 ENHRY, CDR2 SYGVKD. J was trimmed by 1 base and V by 7 bases; bases with no gene match: 1. This CDR3 has 14 amino acids. The sequenced CDR3 bases are TGTGCCATCACTAGCGGGAAGAACACCGGGGAG. This translates into CAITSGKNTGE. The whole CDR3 reads CAITSGKNTGELFF.

This clone occurred many times. The missing CDR3 end, 3 residues past where the read stops, is filled in from the germline J gene. This chain links TRBV5-1 with TRBJ1-6; 10 nucleotides line up with TRBD1. The germline gives CDR1 SGHRS, CDR2 YFSETQ. CDR3 size: 14 residues. V lost 5 bases, J lost 10 bases, and 6 bases stayed unmatched. CDR3 residues: CASRPTGGESPLHF. The part of the CDR3 DNA that was read is TGCGCCAGCAGACCGACAGGGGGCGAATCACCC.

This clone was picked up a small number of times. One end of the junction varies from germline; a read error may be responsible. The sequenced CDR3 bases are TGTGCTAGCAGCTTAGCGGGGGGCTACAATGAG. Translation: CASSLAGGYNE. Given in full, the CDR3 is CASSLAGGYNEQFF. V and J are TRBV7-7 and TRBJ2-1; 10 bases are shared with TRBD2. The CDR3 is cut off 3 residues early in the read; its end comes from the germline J gene. This CDR3 region has 14 residues. Per the germline V gene, CDR1 is SSHAT and CDR2 is FNYEAQ (reference sequence).

The table lists this clone with many counts. Sequencing ends 3 residues short of the CDR3 end; the germline J gene provides the rest. V and J are TRBV10-3 and TRBJ2-1; 8 nucleotides align to TRBD2. V lost 2 bases and J lost 8; bases outside the gene matches: 11. The CDR3 has 16 residues. The V gene's germline CDR1 is ENHRY and CDR2 SYGVKD. Here the CDR3 reads CAISEPLAGKGDEQFF. CDR3 DNA, as far as it was read: TGTGCCATCAGTGAGCCATTAGCGGGAAAAGGTGATGAG.

Comments on this clone: The read finishes 3 residues shy of the CDR3 end, and the germline J gene is used to complete it. This chain joins TRBV2 and TRBJ2-1; perhaps D is TRBD1 or TRBD2 (7 bases each). The V gene lost 10 bases and the J gene lost 4 bases, with 17 bases spanning the gap. Germline assignment: CDR1 SNHLY and CDR2 FYNNEI. The CDR3 contains 14 residues. The CDR3 DNA, read in part, is TGTGCCAACAGGGGAGGGGGGGGTTACAATGAG. It yields the protein CANRGGGGYNE. The whole CDR3 protein is CANRGGGGYNEQFF.

This clone was counted many times. The sequence runs out 3 residues before the end of the CDR3; the remainder is reconstructed from the germline J gene. The V and J genes are TRBV30 and TRBJ2-1; unclear D gene. CDR1 and CDR2 (germline): GTSNPN, SVGIG (reference sequence). With 3 bases removed from V and 0 bases from J, the gap between germline ends came to 9 bases. The CDR3 runs 14 residues. The CDR3 sequence is CAWSPGSSYNEQFF. The CDR3 bases that were read are TGTGCCTGGAGCCCAGGTAGCTCCTACAATGAG.

This clone showed up many times. The read ends 3 residues early relative to the CDR3; the germline J gene fills the gap. This chain uses TRBV5-4 with TRBJ1-4; 9 positions match TRBD1. Germline CDR1 and CDR2: SGHNT and YYREEE (reference sequence). J lost 1 base, V lost 0 bases, and 1 base had no gene match. This CDR3 comprises 16 residues. CDR3 region: CASSLEGQGTNEKLFF. CDR3 bases read: TGTGCCAGCAGCTTGGAGGGACAGGGAACTAATGAAAAA. The full variable domain, its missing parts supplied by reference TRBV5-4 and TRBJ1-4, is ETGVTQSPTHLIKTRGQQVTLRCSSQSGHNTVSWYQQALGQGPQFIFQYYREEENGRGNFPPRFSGLQFPNYSSELNVNALELDDSALYLCASSLEGQGTNEKLFFGSGTQLSVL.

This clone was counted many times. CDR3 bases read: TGCGCCAGCAGCATCGGGACTAGCGCTTACGAG. It translates to CASSIGTSAYE. The whole CDR3 sequence reads CASSIGTSAYEQYF. The genes are TRBV5-1 and TRBJ2-7; TRBD2 aligns across 10 bases. The read gets to within 3 residues of the CDR3 end, and the germline J gene fills in the rest. The V segment lost 4 bases and the J segment 4 bases; nucleotides outside the gene matches: 5. The CDR3 is made up of 14 amino acids. From germline, CDR1 is SGHRS and CDR2 YFSETQ.

The DNA read from the CDR3 is TGCGCCAGCAGCTTGGGGTCCTCCTACGAC. Its protein product is CASSLGSSYD. The whole CDR3 protein reads CASSLGSSYDYTF. The chain links TRBV5-1 to TRBJ1-2; D ambiguous. Read data end 3 residues before the CDR3 end; the end is taken from the germline J gene. The CDR3 spans 13 residues. Per germline, CDR1 SGHRS and CDR2 YFSETQ.

This clone was picked up many times. The CDR3 end is not reached by the read, which stops 3 residues before it; the germline J gene fills it in. The genes are TRBV2 and TRBJ1-1; TRBD1 is a possible D gene (5 bases). Trimming stripped 6 bases from V and 2 bases from J, with 10 bases between. CDR3 size: 13 residues. Germline V gene data show CDR1 as SNHLY and CDR2 as FYNNEI. The CDR3 DNA, read in part, is TGTGCCAGCAGACAGGATGGAAACACTGAA. This codes for CASRQDGNTE. The CDR3 in full is CASRQDGNTEAFF.

A note on this clone: This probably arose from a read error, given a far larger clone one base away. The missing CDR3 end, 3 residues past where the read stops, is filled in from the germline J gene. The V gene is TRBV30, the J gene TRBJ2-5; 10 bases agree with TRBD1. Per the germline V gene, CDR1 is GTSNPN and CDR2 is SVGIG (reference sequence). The CDR3 covers 16 residues. The CDR3: CALSVPGQGWSETQYF. Incomplete CDR3 DNA: TGTGCCTTGAGTGTACCGGGACAGGGGTGGAGTGAGACC.

This clone occurred many times. The CDR3 end lies 3 residues beyond the end of the read and is filled in from the germline J gene. J is TRBJ2-2 and V is TRBV5-6, with D perhaps matching TRBD2 (5 bases). Germline-derived CDR1 and CDR2 are SGHDT and YYEEEE. The CDR3 is 13 amino acids. Trimming took off 6 bases at V and 6 bases at J, with 12 bases between the two ends. Here the CDR3 reads CASTMRAAGELFF. CDR3 DNA, as far as it was read: TGTGCCAGCACCATGAGGGCAGCCGGGGAG. Using reference TRBV5-6 and TRBJ2-2 for the parts outside the CDR3, the full variable domain is DAGVTQSPTHLIKTRGQQVTLRCSPKSGHDTVSWYQQALGQGPQFIFQYYEEEERQRGNFPDRFSGHQFPNYSSELNVNALLLGDSALYLCASTMRAAGELFFGEGSRLTVL.

This clone was seen at least ten times. The read comes to an end 3 residues before the CDR3 does, leaving the germline J gene to fill in the end. This chain joins TRBV7-8 and TRBJ2-1; 8 bases map to TRBD1. In germline, CDR1 is SGHVS, CDR2 FQNEAQ. V shed 5 bases, J shed 4 bases, and the junction held 7 bases outside the gene matches. The CDR3 sequence is 15 residues long. The CDR3 bases that were read are TGTGCCAGCAGCACAGGACAGGGATTATACAATGAG. It yields the protein CASSTGQGLYNE. The full CDR3 protein is CASSTGQGLYNEQFF.

This clone was detected ten times or more. The CDR3 end is not reached by the read, which stops 3 residues before it; the germline J gene fills it in. The chain employs TRBV5-1 and TRBJ2-1; D gene uncertain. Germline CDR1 is SGHRS and CDR2 is YFSETQ. V gave up 1 base and J gave up 6 bases, with 8 bases separating them. The CDR3 covers 13 residues. The CDR3 DNA, read in part, is TGCGCCAGCAGCTTGAGCCTAGGCAATGAG. This encodes CASSLSLGNE. The whole CDR3 reads CASSLSLGNEQFF.

This clone was seen ten or more times. The CDR3 is cut off 3 residues early in the read; its end comes from the germline J gene. The gene calls are TRBV6-1 and TRBJ1-6; 10 bases map to TRBD1. The length of the CDR3 is 13 residues. V dropped 7 bases and J dropped 8; count of bases not matched to a gene: 2. The germline gives CDR1 MNHNS, CDR2 SASEGT. The CDR3 loop reads CASIDRGHSPLHF. Incomplete CDR3 DNA: TGTGCCAGCATTGACAGGGGGCATTCACCC.

Ten or more counts support this clone. The sequence runs out 3 residues before the end of the CDR3; the remainder is reconstructed from the germline J gene. The chain employs TRBV29-1 and TRBJ2-7; TRBD1 matches 7 bases. V dropped 7 bases and J dropped 1; count of bases not matched to a gene: 4. The CDR3 totals 12 residues. Looked up from germline, CDR1 is SQVTM and CDR2 is ANQGSEA. The part of the CDR3 DNA that was read is TGCAGCGCAGGACAGGTTTCCTACGAG. This codes for CSAGQVSYE. The entire CDR3 sequence reads CSAGQVSYEQYF.

On this clone itself: The read terminates 3 residues before the CDR3 end, so the remaining end is supplied by the germline J gene. This sequence joins TRBV27 and TRBJ2-7, with 10 bases matching TRBD2. This CDR3 has 14 amino acids. The germline CDR1 and CDR2 sequences are MNHEY and SMNVEV (reference sequence). V lost 10 bases to trimming and J lost 3 bases; unmatched junction nucleotides: 9. The covered CDR3 bases are TGTGCCACTCTTAGCGGGGGGAGGGACTACGAG. It yields the protein CATLSGGRDYE. The entire CDR3 reads CATLSGGRDYEQYF.